These 31 T cell receptor beta chains originate from one sample sequenced in a study of blood T cell repertoires in COVID-19. The data were produced by immunoSEQ multiplex PCR, yet TCRdb's version contains in-frame clones alone and is incomplete. The table records about 190,000 clones, around 85% of them present only once. Sequenced sample: peripheral blood. The receptor source for this set is a man aged 30 to 39 with acute or convalescent COVID-19.

The chain joins TRBV2 to TRBJ1-4, with TRBD1 identical over 9 bases. Germline loops: CDR1 SNHLY, CDR2 FYNNEI. This CDR3 has 15 amino acids. The J segment lost 5 bases and the V segment lost 4 bases, leaving 5 bases of the junction unmatched. CDR3 DNA sequence: TGTGCCAGCAGTGTCTGGGGGACAGGGAATGAAAAACTGTTTTTT. Amino acid sequence: CASSVWGTGNEKLFF.

As concerns this clone: The germline gene is not matched at one end of the junction; a read error may be the cause. V gene TRBV19 combines with J gene TRBJ2-7; D remains unclear. Germline V gene lookup returns CDR1 LNHDA and CDR2 SQIVND (reference sequence). This CDR3 has 13 amino acids. The chain's CDR3 is CASSISPSSEQYF. The CDR3 DNA sequence: TGTGCCAGTAGTATATCCCCTTCCTCCGAGCAGTACTTC.

This chain links TRBV5-4 with TRBJ2-2; TRBD2 aligns across 11 bases. This CDR3 has 16 residues. V lost 3 bases to trimming and J lost 5 bases; unmatched junction nucleotides: 6. Germline loops: CDR1 SGHNT, CDR2 YYREEE (reference sequence). In DNA, the CDR3 is TGTGCCAGCAGCTGGACTAGCGGGCCTCGTACCGGGGAGCTGTTTTTT. Encoded protein: CASSWTSGPRTGELFF.

DNA for the CDR3: TGTGCCAGCTCACTCGACCTGGGACAGGTGGCTGAAGCTTTCTTT. It encodes CASSLDLGQVAEAFF. The V and J genes are TRBV18 and TRBJ1-1; 8 bases agree with TRBD1. The ends lost 4 bases at V and 6 bases at J; junction bases unmatched: 10. Germline V CDR1 and CDR2: KGHSH, LQKENI. This CDR3 comprises 15 residues.

The chain couples TRBV27 to TRBJ2-2, with TRBD1 as a possible D gene (5 bases). The germline V gene encodes CDR1 MNHEY and CDR2 SMNVEV (reference sequence). Trimming removed 2 bases at V and 4 bases at J, with 8 bases between. The CDR3 consists of 14 residues. The CDR3 reads CASSLRQPTGELFF. Here the CDR3 DNA reads TGTGCCAGCAGTTTACGACAGCCCACCGGGGAGCTGTTTTTT.

The J gene is TRBJ2-1, the V gene TRBV3-1 (or the pseudogene TRBV3-2); 11 bases line up with TRBD2. This CDR3 has 16 amino acids. V was clipped by 4 bases and J by 3 bases; unmatched bases: 5. Per germline, CDR1 LGHDT and CDR2 YNNKEL (reference sequence). CDR3 sequence: CASSPTSGALYNEQFF. In DNA form, the CDR3 reads TGTGCCAGCAGCCCGACTAGCGGGGCCCTCTACAATGAGCAGTTCTTC.

This clone was counted a few times. The chain has TRBV5-1 and TRBJ1-2; D possibly corresponds to TRBD1 (5 bases). The germline V gene encodes CDR1 SGHRS and CDR2 YFSETQ. This CDR3 is 14 amino acids long. Between the trimmed V and J ends, which lost 4 bases and 5 bases, there was a span of 15 bases. CDR3 region: CASSPWGVRYGYTF. The CDR3, as DNA: TGCGCCAGCAGCCCCTGGGGGGTTAGGTATGGCTACACCTTC.

This chain joins TRBV6-5 and TRBJ1-5; D unclear. Trimming stripped 4 bases from V and 7 bases from J, with 20 bases between. The CDR3 totals 16 residues. From germline, CDR1 is MNHEY and CDR2 SVGAGI. The CDR3 loop reads CASSSYSKVIGQPQHF. As DNA, the CDR3 is TGTGCCAGCAGTTCCTACAGCAAGGTTATCGGCCAGCCCCAGCATTTT.

The rearrangement uses TRBV27 and TRBJ2-5; a possible D gene is TRBD2 (7 bases). Germline loops: CDR1 MNHEY, CDR2 SMNVEV (reference sequence). The CDR3 loop spans 15 amino acids. V was trimmed by 3 bases and J by 3 bases, leaving 14 bases between them. The CDR3 DNA reads as TGTGCCAGCAGTTTCCTTAAAGGGGGGGAAGAGACCCAGTACTTC. This encodes CASSFLKGGEETQYF.

The chain has TRBV28 and TRBJ2-1; 9 bases agree with TRBD1. The CDR3 loop spans 15 amino acids. The junction had 10 bases not matched to a gene; V was cut back by 4 bases and J by 9 bases. Per the germline V gene, CDR1 is MDHEN and CDR2 is SYDVKM. The CDR3 sequence: CASSSSGQGDGEQFF. CDR3 nucleotide sequence: TGTGCCAGCAGTTCCTCGGGACAGGGTGACGGTGAGCAGTTCTTC. Combining the CDR3 with reference TRBV28 and TRBJ2-1 gives the whole variable domain DVKVTQSSRYLVKRTGEKVFLECVQDMDHENMFWYRQDPGLGLRLIYFSYDVKMKEKGDIPEGYSVSREKKERFSLILESASTNQTSMYLCASSSSGQGDGEQFFGPGTRLTVL.

The V call is TRBV6-5, the J call TRBJ2-7; D uncertain. The CDR3 spans 10 residues. V was shortened by 11 bases and J by 1 base, with 6 bases between the two germline ends. Germline CDR1 and CDR2: MNHEY and SVGAGI. This chain's CDR3 is CAAKSYEQYF. In DNA, the CDR3 is TGTGCCGCGAAATCCTACGAGCAGTACTTC.

The V gene is TRBV9, the J gene TRBJ2-3; 7 nucleotides agree with TRBD2. After removal of 2 bases from V and 2 bases from J, the junction contained 5 bases not matched to a gene. This CDR3 contains 15 residues. Per germline, CDR1 SGDLS and CDR2 YYNGEE. The CDR3 loop reads CASSVLAVVTDTQYF. Here the CDR3 DNA reads TGTGCCAGCAGCGTTCTAGCGGTTGTCACAGATACGCAGTATTTT. The full variable domain, its missing parts supplied by reference TRBV9 and TRBJ2-3, is DSGVTQTPKHLITATGQRVTLRCSPRSGDLSVYWYQQSLDQGLQFLIQYYNGEERAKGNILERFSAQQFPDLHSELNLSSLELGDSALYFCASSVLAVVTDTQYFGPGTRLTVL.

The V call is TRBV9, the J call TRBJ1-2; 8 bases map to TRBD1. The CDR3 is 15 residues long. CDR1 SGDLS and CDR2 YYNGEE come from the germline V gene. With V trimmed by 3 bases and J by 1 base, 5 bases remained unmatched. The CDR3 loop reads CASSAGGQGNYGYTF. CDR3 DNA: TGTGCCAGCAGCGCAGGCGGACAGGGTAACTATGGCTACACCTTC.

This sequence joins TRBV5-4 and TRBJ1-1, with 10 bases lining up with TRBD1. Trimming at V came to 4 bases and at J to 5 bases, leaving 5 bases not matched to a gene. The CDR3 is 14 residues long. Looked up from germline, CDR1 is SGHNT and CDR2 is YYREEE (reference sequence). In DNA form, the CDR3 reads TGTGCCAGCAGCCAGGACAGGGGGAATACTGAAGCTTTCTTT. Translated: CASSQDRGNTEAFF.

J is TRBJ1-6 and V is TRBV20-1; the match to TRBD1 covers 8 bases. Per the germline V gene, CDR1 is DFQATT and CDR2 is SNEGSKA (reference sequence). The CDR3 has 11 amino acids. The ends lost 6 bases at V and 12 bases at J; junction bases unmatched: 4. The CDR3: CSARGREPLHF. CDR3 in DNA: TGCAGTGCCAGGGGGCGGGAACCCCTCCACTTT.

The chain links TRBV6-1 to TRBJ1-5; TRBD1 is a possible D gene (5 bases). Germline CDR1 reads MNHNS; CDR2 reads SASEGT. V was shortened by 3 bases and J by 4 bases, with 10 bases between the two germline ends. This CDR3 comprises 14 residues. The CDR3 bases are TGTGCCAGCAGTGAGCAGGGCCGAAATCAGCCCCAGCATTTT. Protein product: CASSEQGRNQPQHF.

The V gene is TRBV5-8, the J gene TRBJ1-5; D possibly corresponds to TRBD1 (5 bases). Germline CDR1 and CDR2: SGHTS and YDEGEE. The length of the CDR3 is 17 residues. With 0 bases removed from V and 6 bases from J, the gap between germline ends came to 19 bases. The CDR3 DNA reads as TGTGCCAGCAGCTTGGTCCGTATGGTTGGGGGAGGTCAGCCCCAGCATTTT. This gives the protein CASSLVRMVGGGQPQHF.

This chain links TRBV5-1 with TRBJ1-1; 8 bases match TRBD1. The V gene's germline CDR1 is SGHRS and CDR2 YFSETQ. Unmatched junction bases numbered 5, after V lost 3 bases and J lost 1 base. CDR3 length equals 15 residues. This CDR3 reads CASSSDGQGNTEAFF. For the CDR3, the DNA is TGCGCCAGCAGCTCGGACGGACAGGGGAACACTGAAGCTTTCTTT.

The chain couples TRBV5-1 to TRBJ2-3; D might be TRBD2 (5 bases). V shed 0 bases and J shed 0 bases, with 8 bases lying between them. CDR1 and CDR2 from the germline V gene are SGHRS and YFSETQ. This CDR3 has 15 amino acids. CDR3 nucleotides: TGCGCCAGCAGCTTGGCGCCGGGGAGCACAGATACGCAGTATTTT. It is translated as CASSLAPGSTDTQYF.

The chain uses TRBV5-6 and TRBJ1-1; TRBD1 matches 7 bases. CDR1 is SGHDT and CDR2 is YYEEEE in the germline V gene. J gave up 1 base and V 3 bases, and 3 bases lay outside the gene matches. This CDR3 is built from 14 residues. The CDR3 here is CASSYRQGNTEAFF. In nucleotides, the CDR3 is TGTGCCAGCAGCTATCGACAGGGGAACACTGAAGCTTTCTTT.

The chain joins TRBV3-1 (or the pseudogene TRBV3-2) to TRBJ2-5; weak D call: TRBD2 (5 bases). Trimming left V 0 bases short and J 9 bases short, with 14 bases between. Germline V gives CDR1 LGHDT, CDR2 YNNKEL (reference sequence). CDR3 length: 14 residues. In nucleotides, the CDR3 is TGTGCCAGCAGCCAAGAGGATGGAGGAAGACCCCAGTACTTC. It yields the protein CASSQEDGGRPQYF.

The sample holds one count of this clone. The V call is TRBV24-1, the J call TRBJ2-3; D might be TRBD2 (7 bases). Germline V gives CDR1 KGHDR, CDR2 SFDVKD. V lost 7 bases, J lost 9 bases, and 25 bases lay in between. This CDR3 spans 16 amino acids. The CDR3 DNA reads as TGTGCCACCAGCGGTAACAGGGCGGGAGATTACGTAACGCAGTATTTT. Translation: CATSGNRAGDYVTQYF.

This sequence joins TRBV5-4 and TRBJ1-2, with TRBD1 matching over 7 bases. Germline V gene sequence: CDR1 SGHNT, CDR2 YYREEE (reference sequence). This CDR3 has 15 residues. Trimming cost V 5 bases and J 0 bases; bases outside gene matches: 7. CDR3 in DNA: TGTGCCAGCAGGGCAGGACAGGCGACTAACTATGGCTACACCTTC. This gives the protein CASRAGQATNYGYTF.

This clone showed up just once. The CDR3 DNA follows: TGTGCCACCAGCAGAGAAGGGGGCGCGAACTGGGTCGGAGCTTTCTTT. Translating it yields CATSREGGANWVGAFF. V is TRBV15 and J is TRBJ1-1, with TRBD1 identical over 7 bases. J was trimmed by 10 bases and V by 0 bases; bases with no gene match: 14. CDR3 length equals 16 residues. Germline V gene data show CDR1 as LNHNV and CDR2 as YYDKDF (reference sequence).

V gene TRBV10-1 combines with J gene TRBJ1-5, with D tentatively TRBD1 (5 bases). V was clipped by 2 bases and J by 13 bases, with 15 bases between them. The CDR3 loop spans 13 amino acids. Germline V gene lookup returns CDR1 WNHNN and CDR2 SYGVQD (reference sequence). The DNA of the CDR3 is TGCGCCAGCAGTGAGAGGGCACAGGCGCCTCAGCATTTT. This codes for CASSERAQAPQHF.

The chain combines TRBV24-1 with TRBJ2-5; D is perhaps TRBD2 (5 bases). Germline CDR1 is KGHDR and CDR2 is SFDVKD. V was trimmed by 4 bases and J by 5 bases, leaving 19 bases between them. CDR3 length: 16 residues. The CDR3 DNA reads TGTGCCACCAGTGAATGGGCCCCAGGTCCGGGGGAGACCCAGTACTTC. Translated, it gives CATSEWAPGPGETQYF.

The chain recombines TRBV10-3 with TRBJ2-3; 15 nucleotides align to TRBD2. CDR3 size: 17 residues. From germline, CDR1 is ENHRY and CDR2 SYGVKD. The V segment lost 4 bases and the J segment 6 bases; nucleotides outside the gene matches: 8. CDR3 sequence: CAISAIWTSGGADTQYF. The CDR3 DNA follows: TGTGCCATCAGTGCCATATGGACTAGCGGGGGGGCGGATACGCAGTATTTT.

The CDR3 nucleotides read TGTGCCAGTAGTATCGGACTAGCGGGGAGGAGCGAGCAGTACTTC. It yields the protein CASSIGLAGRSEQYF. The V call is TRBV19, the J call TRBJ2-7; TRBD2 matches 12 bases. Trimming cost V 3 bases and J 6 bases; bases outside gene matches: 6. The CDR3 consists of 15 residues. CDR1 and CDR2 from the germline V gene are LNHDA and SQIVND (reference sequence).

This rearrangement joins TRBV18 to TRBJ1-2; no clear D. CDR3 length: 13 residues. V lost 2 bases and J 3 bases, leaving 7 bases between the germline ends. Germline loops: CDR1 KGHSH, CDR2 LQKENI. In DNA, the CDR3 is TGTGCCAGCTCACCAGTTACGGACTATGGCTACACCTTC. It codes for CASSPVTDYGYTF.

This clone was recorded once. V and J are TRBV28 and TRBJ2-1; TRBD1 matches 7 bases. Germline loops: CDR1 MDHEN, CDR2 SYDVKM. V shed 8 bases, J shed 13 bases, and the junction held 5 bases outside the gene matches. The CDR3 loop spans 10 amino acids. In DNA, the CDR3 is TGTGCCAGCGGTAACAGGGGTCAGTTCTTC. Translating gives CASGNRGQFF. Full variable domain (remainder filled in from reference TRBV28 and TRBJ2-1): DVKVTQSSRYLVKRTGEKVFLECVQDMDHENMFWYRQDPGLGLRLIYFSYDVKMKEKGDIPEGYSVSREKKERFSLILESASTNQTSMYLCASGNRGQFFGPGTRLTVL.

This rearrangement joins TRBV11-2 to TRBJ2-5; D is unclear. V dropped 3 bases and J dropped 3 bases, with 11 bases sitting between them. This CDR3 comprises 14 residues. The germline CDR1 and CDR2 sequences are SGHAT and FQNNGV. The chain's CDR3 is CASSLRRTKETQYF. CDR3 bases: TGTGCCAGCAGCTTGCGGCGTACTAAAGAGACCCAGTACTTC. Supplemented by reference TRBV11-2 and TRBJ2-5, the full variable domain reads EAGVAQSPRYKIIEKRQSVAFWCNPISGHATLYWYQQILGQGPKLLIQFQNNGVVDDSQLPKDRFSAERLKGVDSTLKIQPAKLEDSAVYLCASSLRRTKETQYFGPGTRLLVL.